These 23 T cell receptor beta chains originate from one sample sequenced in a study of monozygotic twins with inflammatory bowel disease. Following a re-call of the 5' RACE reads, TCRdb has one entry per CDR3 protein and lacks DNA. In all, the sample yields about 440,000 distinct CDR3 sequences. The sample taken for sequencing was blood. These receptor sequences come from a human donor with ulcerative colitis or Crohn's disease, or a healthy co-twin of an affected twin (not recorded which).

The chain employs TRBV4-3 and TRBJ1-1. The germline V gene has CDR1 LGHNA and CDR2 YSLEER. CDR3 size: 16 residues. This CDR3 is CASSPVIVGPTVEAFF.

CDR3 region: CASSFYRNSPLHF. The rearrangement joins TRBV11-3 to TRBJ1-6. The CDR3 extends over 13 amino acids. CDR1 and CDR2 from the germline V gene are SGHNT and YENEEA.

The chain joins TRBV29-1 to TRBJ1-1; the D call of TRBD1 rests on TCRdb alone, since no DNA is present to check it. Germline assignment: CDR1 SQVTM and CDR2 ANQGSEA. This CDR3 has 12 amino acids. CDR3 region: CSVGTTYTEAFF.

The chain is built from TRBV20-1 and TRBJ2-2. The germline gives CDR1 DFQATT, CDR2 SNEGSKA (reference sequence). The CDR3 is 13 residues long. CDR3 protein: CSATSLENGELFF.

The chain couples TRBV7-2 to TRBJ1-6. The CDR3 has 15 residues. Germline V lookup: CDR1 SGHTA, CDR2 FQGNSA. CDR3 sequence reads: CASSMTGLYNSPLHF.

The chain is built from TRBV2 and TRBJ2-7; TCRdb's D call, TRBD2, is unchecked because there is no DNA. Germline-derived CDR1 and CDR2 are SNHLY and FYNNEI. This CDR3 is built from 17 residues. This chain's CDR3 is CASSEARPSGRRYEQYF.

The rearrangement uses TRBV10-3 and TRBJ2-3; TCRdb lists TRBD2, though no DNA is available to test this call. The germline V gene has CDR1 ENHRY and CDR2 SYGVKD. The CDR3 covers 14 residues. CDR3 in amino acids: CAITAGGQQDTQYF.

This chain joins TRBV7-9 and TRBJ2-2. Per the germline V gene, CDR1 is SEHNR and CDR2 is FQNEAQ (reference sequence). This CDR3 has 15 amino acids. The CDR3 is CASSLSQTNTGELFF.

The chain is built from TRBV12-3 or TRBV12-4 and TRBJ2-1; the D gene TCRdb calls, TRBD1, cannot be checked with no DNA. There are 13 residues in the CDR3. CDR3 residues: CASAPTGNNEQFF.

The chain joins TRBV18 to TRBJ1-5. CDR3 length: 18 amino acids. Germline V CDR1 and CDR2: KGHSH, LQKENI. The CDR3 loop is CASSRTTVEGYSNQPQHF. The entire variable domain, with the rest obtained from reference TRBV18 and TRBJ1-5, is as follows: NAGVMQNPRHLVRRRGQEARLRCSPMKGHSHVYWYRQLPEEGLKFMVYLQKENIIDESGMPKERFSAEFPKEGPSILRIQQVVRGDSAAYFCASSRTTVEGYSNQPQHFGDGTRLSIL.

This chain uses TRBV7-2 with TRBJ1-1; with no DNA, the TCRdb D assignment of TRBD1 cannot be verified. The CDR3 extends over 15 amino acids. Looked up from germline, CDR1 is SGHTA and CDR2 is FQGNSA. The CDR3 sequence: CASSLTQGAVTEAFF.

This chain links TRBV7-2 with TRBJ1-5. CDR3 length equals 16 residues. Germline CDR1 SGHTA, CDR2 FQGNSA. The CDR3: CASSLDGLYSNQPQHF.

The V and J genes are TRBV27 and TRBJ2-7. The CDR3 covers 13 residues. The germline gives CDR1 MNHEY, CDR2 SMNVEV (reference sequence). This chain's CDR3 is CASSFSDTYEQYF.

The chain employs TRBV18 and TRBJ1-3. This CDR3 is built from 15 residues. The V gene's germline CDR1 is KGHSH and CDR2 LQKENI. CDR3 sequence reads: CASSQDGVSGNTIYF.

V usage is TRBV7-2 and J usage is TRBJ1-1; TCRdb picks TRBD1, but there is no DNA to check that call. The CDR3 is 13 residues long. Germline V gives CDR1 SGHTA, CDR2 FQGNSA. CDR3 sequence reads: CASSPKQGLGAFF.

This chain links TRBV5-1 with TRBJ2-5; TCRdb's D gene call, TRBD2, goes unchecked for lack of DNA. The germline CDR1 and CDR2 sequences are SGHRS and YFSETQ. The CDR3 length is 17 residues. CDR3 sequence reads: CASSLAPGLADQETQYF.

This chain connects TRBV19 to TRBJ1-1; TCRdb picks TRBD1, but there is no DNA to check that call. Per the germline V gene, CDR1 is LNHDA and CDR2 is SQIVND (reference sequence). The CDR3 spans 15 residues. The CDR3: CASSISGGPNTEAFF.

The rearrangement links TRBV5-1 to TRBJ2-4. Germline values: CDR1 SGHRS, CDR2 YFSETQ. This CDR3 is 16 amino acids long. The CDR3 sequence is CASSSGTLGAKNIQYF.

The chain employs TRBV11-3 and TRBJ2-1; TCRdb's assignment of TRBD1 cannot be checked, as there is no DNA. This CDR3 region has 15 residues. Germline CDR1 reads SGHNT; CDR2 reads YENEEA. The CDR3 sequence: CASSGDRVSYNEQFF.

CDR3 region: CASSLGAGHEQFF. The J gene is TRBJ2-1, the V gene TRBV5-4. The CDR3 has 13 amino acids. The germline gives CDR1 SGHNT, CDR2 YYREEE (reference sequence).

V is TRBV4-1 and J is TRBJ2-5; no DNA is available, so the TRBD2 call from TCRdb remains unchecked. The CDR3 has 17 amino acids. The germline CDR1 and CDR2 sequences are MGHRA and YSYEKL. This chain's CDR3 is CASSPAPGLADQETQYF.

This sequence joins TRBV6-2 or TRBV6-3 and TRBJ2-7; TCRdb designates TRBD1, a call that cannot be tested without DNA. The CDR3 consists of 14 residues. In germline, CDR1 is MNHEY, CDR2 SVGEGT. The CDR3 loop reads CASSYSGRADEQYF.

The CDR3 region is CASSPGTAPNSPLHF. The V gene is TRBV2, the J gene TRBJ1-6; TCRdb indicates TRBD1, and absent DNA this call remains unverified. The CDR3 runs 15 residues. Germline V gives CDR1 SNHLY, CDR2 FYNNEI. Filled out from reference TRBV2 and TRBJ1-6, the complete variable domain reads EPEVTQTPSHQVTQMGQEVILRCVPISNHLYFYWYRQILGQKVEFLVSFYNNEISEKSEIFDDQFSVERPDGSNFTLKIRSTKLEDSAMYFCASSPGTAPNSPLHFGNGTRLTVT.